The rows below give T cell receptor beta chains drawn from one sample of a study of cytomegalovirus exposure and HLA in healthy donors. Only in-frame clones appear in the TCRdb table, and some are missing; sequencing was by immunoSEQ multiplex PCR. The table lists 140,000 or so clones, around 90% of them singletons. The material sequenced was PBMCs. The receptor source for this set is a woman aged 30 to 39 in good health and CMV-seropositive. CDR3s include the opening cysteine and the closing phenylalanine or tryptophan. The D gene is left open where the match is weak. Only some rows state a clone size, as once, few, many or a class for expanded clones.

j_call d_call v_call clone_size cdr3_nt cdr3_aa
TRBJ2-3 TRBD2 TRBV29-1 - TGCAGCGTTGCGGCTAGCGGGACAGATAGCACAGATACGCAGTATTTT CSVAASGTDSTDTQYF
TRBJ2-1 TRBD1 TRBV7-9 - TGTGCCAGCAGCAATAGGGACAGGGGTACTCTCCAAGAGCAGTTCTTC CASSNRDRGTLQEQFF
TRBJ2-3 - TRBV28 - TGTGCCAGCAGTAGCCTAGCGATCACAGATACGCAGTATTTT CASSSLAITDTQYF
TRBJ2-7 - TRBV2 - TGTGCCAGCAGTGGTGGGCCGAACCACTCCTCCTACGAGCAGTACTTC CASSGGPNHSSYEQYF
TRBJ2-3 - TRBV27 - TGTGCCAGCAGTTTAGGGCTAGCTACAGATACGCAGTATTTT CASSLGLATDTQYF
TRBJ1-1 - TRBV11-2 many TGTGCCAGCAGCTCACAGGCAAGTGGCACTGAAGCTTTCTTT CASSSQASGTEAFF
TRBJ2-4 - TRBV5-1 - TGCGCCAGCAGCTCCGTGGATCCACTTGCGGGGAACATTCAGTACTTC CASSSVDPLAGNIQYF
TRBJ2-7 - TRBV6-1 once TGTGCCAGCAGTGAAGCGGTGGCGGGGATGAGCGAGCAGTACTTC CASSEAVAGMSEQYF
TRBJ2-2 - TRBV5-1 once TGCGCCAGCAGCGTAGGGGGGGACACCGGGGAGCTGTTTTTT CASSVGGDTGELFF
TRBJ2-7 TRBD1 TRBV6-1 - TGTGCCAGCAGTGGACAGGGTGGCTTCTACGAGCAGTACTTC CASSGQGGFYEQYF
TRBJ2-1 - TRBV6-1 few TGTGCCAGCAGTGTAACCGGGATGCAGGCCAATGAGCAGTTCTTC CASSVTGMQANEQFF